This TCR beta chain was documented in a study of OX40 agonist ivuxolimab in advanced cancers. At the level of the study: The dose of intravenous ivuxolimab that patients received every 2 weeks ranged from 0.01 to 10 mg/kg. About 44% of patients had received prior checkpoint inhibitor therapy.

As regards this clone: Its cognate antigen is unknown.

Study outcomes and limitations: Partial responders at 0.1-3.0 mg/kg had among the lowest clonal expansion. Low normalized clonal expansion also occurred in some nonresponding patients.

The V and J ends lost 3 bases and 7 bases, in that order; junction bases with no gene match: 10. CDR1 is MGHDK and CDR2 is SYGVNS in the germline V gene. CDR3 size: 16 residues. TCRdb's table, derived via immunoSEQ multiplex PCR, lists solely in-frame clones and lacks some. The repertoire holds 65,000 to 85,000 clones, with roughly 80% as singletons. Specimen: CD4+ or CD8+ T cells sorted from blood, collected in a trial of the OX40 agonist ivuxolimab. The chain recombines TRBV25-1 with TRBJ2-1; 9 bases align to TRBD2. This TCR came from an adult with an advanced solid tumor such as melanoma, head and neck, liver or kidney cancer. CDR3 bases: TGTGCCAGCAGTGACCCGGCTAGCGGGAATTGGAATGAGCAGTTCTTC. This gives the protein CASSDPASGNWNEQFF.